This TCR beta chain was captured in a study of blood T cell repertoires in COVID-19. Study-level information: Specimens from acute and convalescent COVID-19 originated in the United States, Italy and Spain. PBMCs, B-cell-depleted T cells, or T cells were the source of the cDNA or gDNA that made up the material.

The CDR3 covers 15 residues. Germline V gene sequence: CDR1 LNHDA, CDR2 SQIVND (reference sequence). V lost 2 bases, J lost 12 bases, and 20 bases lay in between. Seattle patients were enrolled during active infection and followed longitudinally. Per the original data handling: Amplified reference gene primers provided the basis for estimating nucleated cell counts. Repertoires were generated with immunoSEQ multiplex PCR, while TCRdb's copy carries only in-frame clones and drops some. V and J calls plus clone size are reproduced from that table; the DNA served to infer D and trimming. The sample includes fewer than 300,000 clones, 90% to 95% of them seen just once.

The chain couples TRBV19 to TRBJ2-1; D might be TRBD2 (5 bases). The TCR sequence derives from a woman under 40 with COVID-19, enrolled during active disease. The specimen sequenced was peripheral blood. The CDR3 DNA is TGTGCCAGTAGTATATCCCGTTTGGAGGTCACGAGGCAGTTCTTC. It encodes CASSISRLEVTRQFF.